This note documents a single T cell receptor beta chain sequence. The data were taken from a study of shared clonotypes between healthy human individuals. This CDR3 region has 13 residues. V was cut by 1 base and J by 7 bases, with 8 bases left in between. Germline lookup yields CDR1 MGHRA and CDR2 YSYEKL. Positive CCR7 selection of CD45RO-negative cells yielded the naive CD8 cells, and terminally differentiated effector memory CD45RA+ cells were excluded. Deep-level running was used for the assay. Here immunoSEQ multiplex PCR was the method, and the copy in TCRdb shows in-frame clones only, minus some. The table records around 650,000 clones, approximately 96% of them present only once.

The chain joins TRBV4-1 to TRBJ2-1; D gene unclear. The specimen sequenced was naive CD8+ T cells sorted from blood. This TCR was recovered from a woman aged 25 to 45 in good health. The CDR3 here is CASSQAILNEQFF. The CDR3 DNA sequence: TGCGCCAGCAGCCAAGCAATCCTGAATGAGCAGTTCTTC.